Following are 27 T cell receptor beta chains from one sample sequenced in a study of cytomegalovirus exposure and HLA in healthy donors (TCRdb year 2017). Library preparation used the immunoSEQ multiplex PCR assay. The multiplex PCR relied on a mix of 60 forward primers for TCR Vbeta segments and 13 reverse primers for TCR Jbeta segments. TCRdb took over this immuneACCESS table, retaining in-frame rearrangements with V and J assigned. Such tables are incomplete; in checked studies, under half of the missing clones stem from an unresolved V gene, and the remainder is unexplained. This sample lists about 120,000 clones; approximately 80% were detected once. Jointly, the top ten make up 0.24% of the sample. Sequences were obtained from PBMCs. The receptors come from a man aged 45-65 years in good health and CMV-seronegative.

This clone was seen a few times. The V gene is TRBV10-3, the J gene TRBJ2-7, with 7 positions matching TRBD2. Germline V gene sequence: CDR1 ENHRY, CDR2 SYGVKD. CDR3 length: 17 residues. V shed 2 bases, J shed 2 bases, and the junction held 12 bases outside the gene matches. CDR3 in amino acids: CAISEPGGRTLPYEQYF. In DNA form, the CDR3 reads TGTGCCATCAGTGAGCCCGGGGGGAGGACTCTACCCTACGAGCAGTACTTC.

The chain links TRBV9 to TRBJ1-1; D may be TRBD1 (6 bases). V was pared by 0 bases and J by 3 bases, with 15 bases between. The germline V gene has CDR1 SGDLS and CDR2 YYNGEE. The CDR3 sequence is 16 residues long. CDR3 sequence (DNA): TGTGCCAGCAGCGTAGCTACAGGGATAGGGGACACTGAAGCTTTCTTT. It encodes CASSVATGIGDTEAFF.

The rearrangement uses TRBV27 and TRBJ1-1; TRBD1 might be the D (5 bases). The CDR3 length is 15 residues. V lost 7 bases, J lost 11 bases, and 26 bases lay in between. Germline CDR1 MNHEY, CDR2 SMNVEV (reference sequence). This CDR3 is CASNIGSRVPGGAFF. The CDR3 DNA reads TGTGCCAGCAATATCGGTAGCCGGGTACCGGGGGGGGCTTTCTTT.

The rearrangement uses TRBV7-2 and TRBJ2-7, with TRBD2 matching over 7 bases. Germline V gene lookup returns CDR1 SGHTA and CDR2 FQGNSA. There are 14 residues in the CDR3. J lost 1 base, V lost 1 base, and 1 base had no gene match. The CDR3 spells CASSLGGGSYEQYF. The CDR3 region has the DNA TGTGCCAGCAGCTTAGGCGGGGGATCCTACGAGCAGTACTTC. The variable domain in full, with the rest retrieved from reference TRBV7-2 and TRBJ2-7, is GAGVSQSPSNKVTEKGKDVELRCDPISGHTALYWYRQSLGQGLEFLIYFQGNSAPDKSGLPSDRFSAERTGGSVSTLTIQRTQQEDSAVYLCASSLGGGSYEQYFGPGTRLTVT.

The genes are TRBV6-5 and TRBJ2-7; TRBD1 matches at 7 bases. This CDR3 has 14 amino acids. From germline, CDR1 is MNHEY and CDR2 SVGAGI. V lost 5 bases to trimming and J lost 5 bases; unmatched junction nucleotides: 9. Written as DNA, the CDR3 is TGTGCCAGCAGTCCCTGGAGAGGGGGCCACGAGCAGTACTTC. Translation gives CASSPWRGGHEQYF.

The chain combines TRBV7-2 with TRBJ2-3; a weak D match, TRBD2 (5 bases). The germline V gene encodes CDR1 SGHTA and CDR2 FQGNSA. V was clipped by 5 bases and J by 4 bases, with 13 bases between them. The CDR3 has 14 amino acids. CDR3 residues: CASSPRVSADTQYF. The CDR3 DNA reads TGTGCCAGCAGCCCGAGGGTCTCCGCAGATACGCAGTATTTT.

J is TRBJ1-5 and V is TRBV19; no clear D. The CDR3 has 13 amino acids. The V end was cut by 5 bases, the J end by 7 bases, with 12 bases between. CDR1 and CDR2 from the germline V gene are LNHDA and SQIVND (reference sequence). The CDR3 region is CASSSPGGQPQHF. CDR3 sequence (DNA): TGTGCCAGTAGTTCTCCGGGCGGGCAGCCCCAGCATTTT.

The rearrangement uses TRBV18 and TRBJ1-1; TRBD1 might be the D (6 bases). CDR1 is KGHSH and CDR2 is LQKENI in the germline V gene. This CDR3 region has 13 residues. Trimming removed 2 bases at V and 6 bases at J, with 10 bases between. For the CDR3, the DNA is TGTGCCAGCTCACCAAAACAGGGATCTGAAGCTTTCTTT. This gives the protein CASSPKQGSEAFF.

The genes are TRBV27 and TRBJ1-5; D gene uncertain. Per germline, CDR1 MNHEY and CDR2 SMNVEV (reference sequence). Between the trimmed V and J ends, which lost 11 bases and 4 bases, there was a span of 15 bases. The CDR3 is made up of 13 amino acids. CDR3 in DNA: TGTGCCTCCTCCCTGAACGGTAATCAGCCCCAGCATTTT. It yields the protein CASSLNGNQPQHF.

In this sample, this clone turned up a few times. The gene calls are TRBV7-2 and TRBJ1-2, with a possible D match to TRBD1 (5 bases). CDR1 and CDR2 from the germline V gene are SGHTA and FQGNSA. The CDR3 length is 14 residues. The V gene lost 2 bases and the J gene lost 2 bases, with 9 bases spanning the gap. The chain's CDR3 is CASSLKQENYGYTF. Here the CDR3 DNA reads TGTGCCAGCAGCTTAAAACAGGAGAACTATGGCTACACCTTC.

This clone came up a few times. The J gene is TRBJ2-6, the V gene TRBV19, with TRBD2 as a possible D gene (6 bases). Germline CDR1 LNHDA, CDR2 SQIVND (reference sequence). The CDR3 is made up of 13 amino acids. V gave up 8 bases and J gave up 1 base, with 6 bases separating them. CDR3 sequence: CASAGSGANVLTF. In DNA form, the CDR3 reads TGTGCCAGTGCGGGGTCTGGGGCCAACGTCCTGACTTTC. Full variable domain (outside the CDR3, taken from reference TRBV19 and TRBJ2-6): DGGITQSPKYLFRKEGQNVTLSCEQNLNHDAMYWYRQDPGQGLRLIYYSQIVNDFQKGDIAEGYSVSREKKESFPLTVTSAQKNPTAFYLCASAGSGANVLTFGAGSRLTVL.

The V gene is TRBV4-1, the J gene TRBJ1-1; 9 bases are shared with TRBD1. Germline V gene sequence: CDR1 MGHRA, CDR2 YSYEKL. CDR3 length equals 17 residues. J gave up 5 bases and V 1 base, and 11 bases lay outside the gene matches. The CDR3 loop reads CASSQVIRDRAKTEAFF. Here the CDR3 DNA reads TGCGCCAGCAGCCAAGTCATAAGGGACAGGGCAAAAACTGAAGCTTTCTTT.

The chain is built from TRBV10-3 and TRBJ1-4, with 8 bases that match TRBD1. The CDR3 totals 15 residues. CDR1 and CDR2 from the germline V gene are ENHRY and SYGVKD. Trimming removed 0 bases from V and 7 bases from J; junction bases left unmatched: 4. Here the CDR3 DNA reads TGTGCCATCAGTGAGTCTGGGGGACAGGTTGAAAAACTGTTTTTT. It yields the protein CAISESGGQVEKLFF.

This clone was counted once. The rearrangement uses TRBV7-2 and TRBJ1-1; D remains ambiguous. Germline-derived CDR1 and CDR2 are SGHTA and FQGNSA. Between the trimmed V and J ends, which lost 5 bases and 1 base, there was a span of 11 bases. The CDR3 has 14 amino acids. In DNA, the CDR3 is TGTGCCAGCAGCCGCCCCCCAGGGAACACTGAAGCTTTCTTT. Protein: CASSRPPGNTEAFF.

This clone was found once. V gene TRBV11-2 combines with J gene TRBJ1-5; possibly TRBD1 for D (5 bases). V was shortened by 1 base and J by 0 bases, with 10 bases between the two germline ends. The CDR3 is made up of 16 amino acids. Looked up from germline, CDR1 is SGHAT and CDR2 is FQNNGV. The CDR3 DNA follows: TGTGCCAGCAGCTTAGTTGCGGGGGGTAGCAATCAGCCCCAGCATTTT. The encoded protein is CASSLVAGGSNQPQHF.

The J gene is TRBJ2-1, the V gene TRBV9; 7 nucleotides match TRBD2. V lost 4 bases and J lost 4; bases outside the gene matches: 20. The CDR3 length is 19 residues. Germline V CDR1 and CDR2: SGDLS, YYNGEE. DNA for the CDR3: TGTGCCAGCAGCCCACCCGGCGGGAGTCTTTTGTGGGGATACAATGAGCAGTTCTTC. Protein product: CASSPPGGSLLWGYNEQFF. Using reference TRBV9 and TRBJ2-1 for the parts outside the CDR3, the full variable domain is DSGVTQTPKHLITATGQRVTLRCSPRSGDLSVYWYQQSLDQGLQFLIQYYNGEERAKGNILERFSAQQFPDLHSELNLSSLELGDSALYFCASSPPGGSLLWGYNEQFFGPGTRLTVL.

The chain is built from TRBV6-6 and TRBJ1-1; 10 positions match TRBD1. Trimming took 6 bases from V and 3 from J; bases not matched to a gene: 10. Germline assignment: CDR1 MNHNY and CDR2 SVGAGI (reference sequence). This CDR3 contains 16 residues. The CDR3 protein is CASRETGGALDTEAFF. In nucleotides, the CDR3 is TGTGCCAGCAGAGAGACAGGGGGCGCTTTGGACACTGAAGCTTTCTTT.

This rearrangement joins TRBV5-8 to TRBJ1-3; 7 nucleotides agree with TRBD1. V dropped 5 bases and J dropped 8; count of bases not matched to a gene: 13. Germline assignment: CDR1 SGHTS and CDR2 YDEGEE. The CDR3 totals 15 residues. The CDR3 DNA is TGTGCCAGCAGTCCCGGACAGGCGGGCTTGGACACCATATATTTT. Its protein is CASSPGQAGLDTIYF.

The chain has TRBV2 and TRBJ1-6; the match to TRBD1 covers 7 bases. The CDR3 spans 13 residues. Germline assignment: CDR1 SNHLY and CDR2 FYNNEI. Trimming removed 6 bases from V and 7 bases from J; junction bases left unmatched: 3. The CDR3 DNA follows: TGTGCCAGCAGGACAGGGACCAATTCACCCCTCCACTTT. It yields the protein CASRTGTNSPLHF.

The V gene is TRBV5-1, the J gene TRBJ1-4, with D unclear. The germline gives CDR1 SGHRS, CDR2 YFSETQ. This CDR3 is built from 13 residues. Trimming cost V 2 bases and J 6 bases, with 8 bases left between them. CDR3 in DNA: TGCGCCAGCAGCTTTCCCGGAGATGAAAAACTGTTTTTT. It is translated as CASSFPGDEKLFF.

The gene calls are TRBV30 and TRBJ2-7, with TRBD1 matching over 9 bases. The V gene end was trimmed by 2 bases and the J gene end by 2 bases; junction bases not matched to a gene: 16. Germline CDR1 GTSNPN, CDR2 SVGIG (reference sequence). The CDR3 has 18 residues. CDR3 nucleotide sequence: TGTGCCTGGAGTAAGGGACAGGGTCCGAGCGGGGACCCCTACGAGCAGTACTTC. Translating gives CAWSKGQGPSGDPYEQYF.

Here the CDR3 DNA reads TGTGCCAGCAGCCTTTTATCAGGGTACGGAGAGACCCAGTACTTC. Translating it yields CASSLLSGYGETQYF. The chain has TRBV14 and TRBJ2-5; D might be TRBD1 (5 bases). V lost 4 bases and J lost 4, with 16 bases in between. CDR3 size: 15 residues. Germline assignment: CDR1 SGHDN and CDR2 FVKESK. The variable domain in full, completed from reference TRBV14 and TRBJ2-5, reads EAGVTQFPSHSVIEKGQTVTLRCDPISGHDNLYWYRRVMGKEIKFLLHFVKESKQDESGMPNNRFLAERTGGTYSTLKVQPAELEDSGVYFCASSLLSGYGETQYFGPGTRLLVL.

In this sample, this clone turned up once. CDR3 in DNA: TGTGCCATCAGTCAGACTAGCGGGAGGTTAGCAGATACGCAGTATTTT. Its protein product is CAISQTSGRLADTQYF. This chain connects TRBV10-3 to TRBJ2-3; 13 nucleotides align to TRBD2. CDR1 is ENHRY and CDR2 is SYGVKD in the germline V gene. CDR3 length: 16 residues. V lost 5 bases and J lost 4; bases outside the gene matches: 6.

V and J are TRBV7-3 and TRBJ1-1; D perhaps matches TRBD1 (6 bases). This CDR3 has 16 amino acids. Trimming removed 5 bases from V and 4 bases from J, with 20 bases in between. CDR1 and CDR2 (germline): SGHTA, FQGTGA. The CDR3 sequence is CASSPKIGQGLTEAFF. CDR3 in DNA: TGTGCCAGCAGCCCCAAAATTGGGCAGGGGCTCACTGAAGCTTTCTTT.

CDR3 DNA: TGTGCCAGCAGCTTAGAGGGCAGGGTATACGAGCAGTACTTC. Its translation is CASSLEGRVYEQYF. The chain is built from TRBV7-2 and TRBJ2-7; tentative D call: TRBD1 (5 bases). The CDR3 length is 14 residues. Trimming cost V 1 base and J 4 bases, with 11 bases left between them. Germline CDR1 SGHTA, CDR2 FQGNSA.

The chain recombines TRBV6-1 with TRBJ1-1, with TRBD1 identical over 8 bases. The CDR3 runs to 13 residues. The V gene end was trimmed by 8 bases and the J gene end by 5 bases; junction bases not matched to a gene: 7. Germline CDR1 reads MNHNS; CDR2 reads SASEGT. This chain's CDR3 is CASSGGMRTEAFF. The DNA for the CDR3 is TGTGCCAGCTCAGGGGGCATGAGGACTGAAGCTTTCTTT.

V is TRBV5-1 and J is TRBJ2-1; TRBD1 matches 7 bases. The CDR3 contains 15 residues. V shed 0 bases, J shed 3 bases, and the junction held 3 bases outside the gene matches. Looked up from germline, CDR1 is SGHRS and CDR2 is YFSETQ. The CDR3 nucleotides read TGCGCCAGCAGCTTGGCGGGACAGAGCTACAATGAGCAGTTCTTC. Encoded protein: CASSLAGQSYNEQFF. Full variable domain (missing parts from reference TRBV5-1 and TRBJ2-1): KAGVTQTPRYLIKTRGQQVTLSCSPISGHRSVSWYQQTPGQGLQFLFEYFSETQRNKGNFPGRFSGRQFSNSRSEMNVSTLELGDSALYLCASSLAGQSYNEQFFGPGTRLTVL.